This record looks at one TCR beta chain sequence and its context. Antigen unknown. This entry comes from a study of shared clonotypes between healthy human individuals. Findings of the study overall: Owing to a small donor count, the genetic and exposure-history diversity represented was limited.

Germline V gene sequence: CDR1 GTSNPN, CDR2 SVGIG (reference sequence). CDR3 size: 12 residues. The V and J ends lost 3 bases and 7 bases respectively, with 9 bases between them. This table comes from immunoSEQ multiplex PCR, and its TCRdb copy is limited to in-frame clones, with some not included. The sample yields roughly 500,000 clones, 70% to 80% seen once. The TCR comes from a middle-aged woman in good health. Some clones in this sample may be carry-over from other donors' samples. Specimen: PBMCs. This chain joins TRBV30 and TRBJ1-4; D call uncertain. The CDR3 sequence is CAWRSGGEKLFF. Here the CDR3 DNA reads TGTGCCTGGAGGTCGGGCGGTGAAAAACTGTTTTTT.